This T cell receptor beta chain was captured by sequencing in a study of Ad26.COV2.S vaccination and SARS-CoV-2 variants. In the study overall: The vaccine Ad26.COV2.S was put into the muscle once, or twice with 56 days between.

The protocol was immunoSEQ multiplex PCR, while the TCRdb copy is restricted to in-frame clones and leaves out a portion. This sample has under 550,000 clones, with around 90% found just once. Treatment denoted: some 20 received Ad26.COV2.S at low or high dose, single or two shots; 5 received placebo; per-sample allocation not given. Sampling happened 63 days after the first vaccine or placebo injection. Donation came from an adult in Boston who was aged 18-55 years. A note on this clone: What it binds is not known.

General observations from the study: Total responses of T cells may have been underestimated by the analyses of TCR breadth and depth. Whether participants received vaccine or placebo, their non-spike TCR breadth was similar.

The sequenced sample was peripheral blood, obtained in a trial of Ad26.COV2.S vaccine versus placebo. The TCR originated in a person aged 18-65 years who received the Ad26.COV2.S COVID-19 vaccine or a placebo.

The DNA of the CDR3 is TGTGCCAGCAGCTTAGCCGGACTAGCGGGAGAATACGAGCAGTACTTC. This gives the protein CASSLAGLAGEYEQYF. V is TRBV7-2 and J is TRBJ2-7, with 13 bases fitting TRBD2. Germline CDR1 and CDR2: SGHTA and FQGNSA. V shed 0 bases and J 4 bases; nucleotides not matched to a gene: 3. There are 16 residues in the CDR3.